A single sample gave rise to the 19 T cell receptor beta chains below, sequenced in a study of blood T cell repertoires in COVID-19 (dated by TCRdb to the early 2020s). Receptors were amplified or captured by the immunoSEQ multiplex PCR assay. In TCRdb, the immuneACCESS table is reduced to in-frame sequences with V and J assigned. These tables do not hold every clone; where another copy was compared, an unresolved V gene accounts for under half, and the others remain unexplained. The sample has a few hundred thousand clones on record, around 87% of them singletons. Of the sample, 1.8% is held by the ten largest clones. Sequencing was performed on PBMCs or T cells enriched from blood (not recorded which). Receptor source: a woman in her thirties or forties who had recovered from COVID-19.

The gene calls are TRBV30 and TRBJ1-2, with D maybe TRBD1 (5 bases). Trimming pared 1 base from V and 0 bases from J, leaving 12 bases between. The CDR3 runs 15 residues. Germline CDR1 GTSNPN, CDR2 SVGIG (reference sequence). The CDR3 reads CAWSGPRVTNYGYTF. The DNA for the CDR3 is TGTGCCTGGAGTGGCCCCAGGGTGACTAACTATGGCTACACCTTC.

This sequence joins TRBV19 and TRBJ2-7; TRBD1 aligns across 8 bases. CDR1 is LNHDA and CDR2 is SQIVND in the germline V gene (reference sequence). The CDR3 sequence is 14 residues long. Trimming cost V 5 bases and J 6 bases; bases outside gene matches: 9. This CDR3 reads CASSPGTGGREQYF. CDR3 DNA: TGTGCCAGTAGTCCCGGGACAGGAGGCCGCGAGCAGTACTTC.

V is TRBV19 and J is TRBJ1-4, with TRBD1 matching 9 bases. The CDR3 totals 15 residues. Germline CDR1 reads LNHDA; CDR2 reads SQIVND (reference sequence). After removal of 5 bases from V and 7 bases from J, the junction contained 8 bases not matched to a gene. The CDR3, as DNA: TGTGCCAGTAGTCAACAGGGGGCAGTGCGTGAAAAACTGTTTTTT. Translating it yields CASSQQGAVREKLFF.

The chain couples TRBV29-1 to TRBJ1-6, with 7 bases that match TRBD1. V gave up 5 bases and J gave up 10 bases; unmatched junction bases: 8. The CDR3 sequence is 13 residues long. Germline V gives CDR1 SQVTM, CDR2 ANQGSEA. The CDR3 region is CSVQGQADSPLHF. CDR3 in DNA: TGCAGCGTTCAAGGACAGGCGGACTCACCCCTCCACTTT.

The chain employs TRBV10-1 and TRBJ2-5; 8 nucleotides agree with TRBD1. Germline values: CDR1 WNHNN, CDR2 SYGVQD (reference sequence). Trimming cost V 7 bases and J 4 bases; bases outside gene matches: 11. CDR3 length: 15 residues. The CDR3 DNA sequence: TGCGCCAGCACCATGGGACAGGCAAACTTAGAGACCCAGTACTTC. Its translation is CASTMGQANLETQYF.

The chain uses TRBV6-2 or TRBV6-3 and TRBJ1-2, with D maybe TRBD1 (6 bases). V dropped 5 bases and J dropped 7 bases, with 11 bases sitting between them. Germline-derived CDR1 and CDR2 are MNHEY and SVGEGT. The CDR3 contains 12 residues. CDR3 DNA sequence: TGTGCCAGCAGTAACGACAGGCGTGGCTACACCTTC. It yields the protein CASSNDRRGYTF.

The J gene is TRBJ2-5, the V gene TRBV27; 8 bases fit TRBD1. CDR1 MNHEY and CDR2 SMNVEV come from the germline V gene (reference sequence). Trimming removed 3 bases from V and 7 bases from J; junction bases left unmatched: 7. This CDR3 contains 14 residues. CDR3 in DNA: TGTGCCAGCAGTTTGGACAGGGACAGGCGGACCCAGTACTTC. It yields the protein CASSLDRDRRTQYF.

V is TRBV5-1 and J is TRBJ1-1; perhaps TRBD1 as D (6 bases). CDR3 length equals 15 residues. In germline, CDR1 is SGHRS, CDR2 YFSETQ. The V and J ends lost 1 base and 0 bases respectively, with 10 bases between them. DNA of the CDR3: TGCGCCAGCAGCTTGCTGACAGGTGTGAACACTGAAGCTTTCTTT. Translation: CASSLLTGVNTEAFF. The complete variable domain, with remaining parts taken from reference TRBV5-1 and TRBJ1-1, reads KAGVTQTPRYLIKTRGQQVTLSCSPISGHRSVSWYQQTPGQGLQFLFEYFSETQRNKGNFPGRFSGRQFSNSRSEMNVSTLELGDSALYLCASSLLTGVNTEAFFGQGTRLTVV.

This sequence joins TRBV24-1 and TRBJ1-5, with TRBD1 identical over 7 bases. The CDR3 runs 16 residues. The V gene's germline CDR1 is KGHDR and CDR2 SFDVKD. V shed 2 bases and J 0 bases; nucleotides not matched to a gene: 3. The CDR3 region has the DNA TGTGCCACCAGTGATTCAGGGGGTTATAGCAATCAGCCCCAGCATTTT. It specifies CATSDSGGYSNQPQHF.

This clone was recorded only once. For the CDR3, the DNA is TGTGCCAGCAGCCGGGGACAGGTCCATGGCTACACCTTC. Amino acid sequence: CASSRGQVHGYTF. The rearrangement links TRBV12-3 or TRBV12-4 to TRBJ1-2, with 8 nucleotides matching TRBD1. The CDR3 runs 13 residues. V lost 6 bases to trimming and J lost 6 bases; unmatched junction nucleotides: 6.

The CDR3 spells CASRDNTWDTQYF. In DNA form, the CDR3 reads TGTGCCAGCAGAGACAACACGTGGGATACGCAGTATTTT. This rearrangement joins TRBV12-3 or TRBV12-4 to TRBJ2-3; D unclear. V lost 6 bases and J lost 6, with 13 bases in between. The length of the CDR3 is 13 residues.

The chain combines TRBV7-6 with TRBJ1-5, with D possibly being TRBD1 (6 bases). The CDR3 runs 15 residues. Trimming cost V 1 base and J 3 bases, with 10 bases left between them. Germline V lookup: CDR1 SGHVS, CDR2 FNYEAQ. CDR3 sequence (DNA): TGTGCCAGCAGCTTAGTACAGGGTAACAATCAGCCCCAGCATTTT. Residues: CASSLVQGNNQPQHF.

The chain is built from TRBV30 and TRBJ1-1; 7 bases are shared with TRBD1. CDR3 size: 15 residues. Germline CDR1 GTSNPN, CDR2 SVGIG (reference sequence). V trimming: 3 bases; J trimming: 8 bases; junction bases outside the gene matches: 15. The CDR3 DNA sequence: TGTGCCTGGAGAGGTCGCGGCAGGGGGTTGATCGAAGCTTTCTTT. Amino acid sequence: CAWRGRGRGLIEAFF.

V and J are TRBV9 and TRBJ2-3; 9 nucleotides line up with TRBD2. Trimming at V came to 3 bases and at J to 4 bases, leaving 9 bases not matched to a gene. Germline CDR1 is SGDLS and CDR2 is YYNGEE. The CDR3 is 16 residues long. The CDR3 bases are TGTGCCAGCAGCGCGCGCTGGGGACTAGCCCCAGATACGCAGTATTTT. Translated, it gives CASSARWGLAPDTQYF.

This chain connects TRBV9 to TRBJ1-5, with 9 nucleotides matching TRBD1. V shed 2 bases, J shed 1 base, and the junction held 1 base outside the gene matches. This CDR3 contains 15 residues. The germline CDR1 and CDR2 sequences are SGDLS and YYNGEE. CDR3 in amino acids: CASSVGQGSNQPQHF. Here the CDR3 DNA reads TGTGCCAGCAGCGTGGGACAGGGAAGCAATCAGCCCCAGCATTTT.

CDR3 DNA: TGTGCCAGCAGCTTGGGTAGCGGGAGGAACAATGAGCAGTTCTTC. It encodes CASSLGSGRNNEQFF. The chain uses TRBV5-4 and TRBJ2-1; 10 positions agree with TRBD2. Germline values: CDR1 SGHNT, CDR2 YYREEE (reference sequence). This CDR3 has 15 amino acids. Losses at the gene ends were 0 bases for V and 5 bases for J; bases not matched to a gene: 2.

The chain recombines TRBV4-3 with TRBJ2-1; possible D gene TRBD2, 6 bases. Looked up from germline, CDR1 is LGHNA and CDR2 is YSLEER. V was pared by 0 bases and J by 3 bases, with 15 bases between. The CDR3 length is 17 residues. The CDR3 sequence is CASSQEEERADYNEQFF. CDR3 coding DNA: TGCGCCAGCAGCCAAGAGGAGGAGCGGGCAGACTACAATGAGCAGTTCTTC.

This chain links TRBV27 with TRBJ2-2; D unclear. The V gene lost 3 bases and the J gene lost 1 base, with 6 bases spanning the gap. The germline gives CDR1 MNHEY, CDR2 SMNVEV (reference sequence). The CDR3 runs to 14 residues. CDR3 region: CASSFRQNTGELFF. In DNA form, the CDR3 reads TGTGCCAGCAGTTTTAGACAGAACACCGGGGAGCTGTTTTTT.

The CDR3 coding sequence is TGTGCCAGCAGTCTATACGGACACCCGAGCTCCTATAATTCACCCCTCCACTTT. This codes for CASSLYGHPSSYNSPLHF. The J gene is TRBJ1-6, the V gene TRBV6-6; D is perhaps TRBD1 (5 bases). CDR1 and CDR2 (germline): MNHNY, SVGAGI (reference sequence). CDR3 length: 18 residues. Trimming stripped 5 bases from V and 0 bases from J, with 17 bases between.